This T cell receptor beta chain was obtained from a study of long-term antiretroviral therapy in people with HIV. V was pared by 0 bases and J by 9 bases, with 6 bases between. The CDR3 totals 12 residues. Per the germline V gene, CDR1 is SNHLY and CDR2 is FYNNEI. Study findings and constraints: Relative to transplant donor controls, diversity remained lower despite increasing after ART. No data on ART adherence, viral resistance or therapy changes.

A note on this clone: Its antigen is as yet unknown.

With survey level as its setting, the immunoSEQ assay was v3.0. The table came from immunoSEQ multiplex PCR; TCRdb's copy has only in-frame clones and leaves some out. Among roughly 21,000 clones, 65% to 80% were seen once, and the ten largest hold just under 9.5%. There were no participants with HIV treated outside the United States. This sample comprised unsorted PBMCs, obtained 4.1 years after starting antiretroviral therapy. The rearrangement links TRBV2 to TRBJ1-5; D gene uncertain. The source of this sequence is a woman in her forties with HIV. The DNA for the CDR3 is TGTGCCAGCAGTGAAGCTGCCAGGCCCCAGCATTTT. It is translated as CASSEAARPQHF.